The 5 T cell receptor beta chains below come from one sample, sequenced in a study of shared clonotypes between healthy human individuals (dated by TCRdb to 2019 to 2021). Libraries were made using the immunoSEQ multiplex PCR assay. TCRdb holds this immuneACCESS table with in-frame rearrangements only. Some clones are missing; in checked studies, unresolved V genes explain under half, and the rest has no known cause. Within this sample are over 1.4 million clones, with roughly 96% of them counted one time only. The ten largest clonotypes hold more than 0.9% of the sample. Sample: naive CD4+ T cells sorted from blood. The cell subset or site label here, explained by the study, means: CD45RA+ positively selected. These receptors were taken from a man between 25 and 39 years old in good health.

The chain joins TRBV19 to TRBJ1-2, with D hard to call. CDR1 is LNHDA, CDR2 SQIVND, per germline (reference sequence). The CDR3 consists of 12 residues. V was shortened by 7 bases and J by 8 bases, with 14 bases between the two germline ends. In nucleotides, the CDR3 is TGTGCCAGTAACACTCAGACGTCGGGCTACACCTTC. Translating gives CASNTQTSGYTF.

The chain links TRBV5-1 to TRBJ2-1; 12 bases match TRBD2. Looked up from germline, CDR1 is SGHRS and CDR2 is YFSETQ. Trimming cost V 2 bases and J 8 bases; bases outside gene matches: 5. The CDR3 consists of 15 residues. CDR3 loop: CASSFETSGSYEQFF. In nucleotides, the CDR3 is TGCGCCAGCAGCTTCGAGACTAGCGGGAGCTATGAGCAGTTCTTC.

The V and J genes are TRBV18 and TRBJ2-3; D may be TRBD2 (5 bases). V was clipped by 2 bases and J by 2 bases, with 11 bases between them. The CDR3 spans 15 residues. Germline V gene sequence: CDR1 KGHSH, CDR2 LQKENI. The CDR3 sequence is CASSPKKRSTDTQYF. The CDR3 DNA follows: TGTGCCAGCTCACCAAAAAAGCGGTCCACAGATACGCAGTATTTT.

The CDR3 region has the DNA TGCGCCAGCAGCTTGGGCCCACAGGGGAAAGACAATGAGCAGTTCTTC. It translates to CASSLGPQGKDNEQFF. The rearrangement uses TRBV5-1 and TRBJ2-1; TRBD1 aligns across 7 bases. This CDR3 comprises 16 residues. Germline values: CDR1 SGHRS, CDR2 YFSETQ. Germline trimming cut 0 bases from V and 5 bases from J; bases unmatched to any gene: 8.

The V gene is TRBV19, the J gene TRBJ2-1; a possible D gene is TRBD2 (6 bases). Germline CDR1 reads LNHDA; CDR2 reads SQIVND (reference sequence). This CDR3 is built from 18 residues. V dropped 0 bases and J dropped 0 bases, with 15 bases sitting between them. This CDR3 reads CASSIEPLAWGSYNEQFF. The CDR3, as DNA: TGTGCCAGTAGTATAGAGCCACTAGCATGGGGCTCCTACAATGAGCAGTTCTTC.